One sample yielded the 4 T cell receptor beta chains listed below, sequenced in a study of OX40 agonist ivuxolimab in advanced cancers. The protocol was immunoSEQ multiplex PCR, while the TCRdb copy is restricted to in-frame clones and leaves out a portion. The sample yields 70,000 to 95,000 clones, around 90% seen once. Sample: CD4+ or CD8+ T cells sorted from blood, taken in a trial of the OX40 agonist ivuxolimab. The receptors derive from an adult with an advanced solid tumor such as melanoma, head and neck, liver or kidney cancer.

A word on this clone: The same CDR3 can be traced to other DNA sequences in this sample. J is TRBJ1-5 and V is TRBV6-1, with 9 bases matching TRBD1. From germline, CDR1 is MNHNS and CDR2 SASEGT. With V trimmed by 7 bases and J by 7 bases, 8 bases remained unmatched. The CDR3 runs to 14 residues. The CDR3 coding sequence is TGTGCCAGCACACGGACAGGGGATGGGCAGCCCCAGCATTTT. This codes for CASTRTGDGQPQHF.

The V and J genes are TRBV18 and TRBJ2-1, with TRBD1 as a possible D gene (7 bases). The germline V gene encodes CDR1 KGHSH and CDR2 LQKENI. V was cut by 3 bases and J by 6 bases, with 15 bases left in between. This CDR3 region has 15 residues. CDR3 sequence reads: CASSPGGRGPNEQFF. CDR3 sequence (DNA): TGTGCCAGCTCACCCGGGGGTAGGGGGCCCAATGAGCAGTTCTTC.

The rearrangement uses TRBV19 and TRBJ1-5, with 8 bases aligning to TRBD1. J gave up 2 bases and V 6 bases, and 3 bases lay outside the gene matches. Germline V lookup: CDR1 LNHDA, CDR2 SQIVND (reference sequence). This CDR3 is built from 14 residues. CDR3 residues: CASSRGQGNQPQHF. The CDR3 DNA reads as TGTGCCAGTAGCAGGGGGCAGGGCAATCAGCCCCAGCATTTT.

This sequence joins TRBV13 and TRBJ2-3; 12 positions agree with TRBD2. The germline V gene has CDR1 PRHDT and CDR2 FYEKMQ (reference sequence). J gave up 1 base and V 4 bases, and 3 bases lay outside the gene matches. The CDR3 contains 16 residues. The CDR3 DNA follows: TGTGCCAGCAGCTACTCTAGCGGGAGGGGCACAGATACGCAGTATTTT. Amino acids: CASSYSSGRGTDTQYF.